The TCR beta chain under discussion was sequenced for a study of OX40 agonist ivuxolimab in advanced cancers. Study as a whole: In three patients, partial responses were observed, one with hepatocellular carcinoma and two with cutaneous melanoma. Findings and caveats of the study: The work left the antigen specificity of expanded peripheral T cells undetermined.

Trimming took 3 bases from V and 4 from J; bases not matched to a gene: 8. CDR1 is MNHEY and CDR2 is SVGAGI in the germline V gene. The CDR3 extends over 15 amino acids. Libraries were prepared by immunoSEQ multiplex PCR; TCRdb keeps only in-frame clonotypes and omits some of them. Of about 110,000 clones in the sample, approximately 89% were seen once. This clone was counted a few times. Its antigen is unidentified. This sequence originates from an adult with an advanced solid tumor such as melanoma, head and neck, liver or kidney cancer. V is TRBV6-5 and J is TRBJ1-1; 7 bases map to TRBD1. The source was CD4+ or CD8+ T cells sorted from blood, collected in a trial of the OX40 agonist ivuxolimab. The CDR3 nucleotides are TGTGCCAGCAGTTATTCCGACAGGGCGGGCACTGAAGCTTTCTTT. Translation: CASSYSDRAGTEAFF.